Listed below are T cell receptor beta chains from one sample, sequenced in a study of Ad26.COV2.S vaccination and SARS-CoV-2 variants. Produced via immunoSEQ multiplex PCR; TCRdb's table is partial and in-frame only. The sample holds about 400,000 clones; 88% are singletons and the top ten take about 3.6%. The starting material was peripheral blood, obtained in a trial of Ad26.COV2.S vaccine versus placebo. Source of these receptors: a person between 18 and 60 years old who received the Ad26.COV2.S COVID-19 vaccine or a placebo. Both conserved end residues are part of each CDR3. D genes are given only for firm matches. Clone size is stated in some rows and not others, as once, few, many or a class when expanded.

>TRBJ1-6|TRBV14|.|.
TGTGCCAGCAGCCCACCCGGGACGGCCAATTCACCCCTCCACTTT
CASSPPGTANSPLHF
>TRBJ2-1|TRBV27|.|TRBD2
TGTGCCAGCGGACTAGCGGGGGCCTACAATGAGCAGTTCTTC
CASGLAGAYNEQFF
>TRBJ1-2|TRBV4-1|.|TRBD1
TGCGCCAGCAGCCAGACAGGGGGCGCAATCTATGGCTACACCTTC
CASSQTGGAIYGYTF
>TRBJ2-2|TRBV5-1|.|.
TGCGCCAGCAGCAACCGCCGAGGGGAGCTGTTTTTT
CASSNRRGELFF
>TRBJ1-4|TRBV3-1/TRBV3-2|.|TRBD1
TGTGCCAGCAGCCAAGAAGGGGGCCGCGGGGAAAAACTGTTTTTT
CASSQEGGRGEKLFF
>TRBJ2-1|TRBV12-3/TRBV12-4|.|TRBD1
TGTGCCAGCACTTCCGGACAGGGCGAAGAGCAGTTCTTC
CASTSGQGEEQFF
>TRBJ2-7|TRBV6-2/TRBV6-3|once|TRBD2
TGTGCCAGCAGTTACTCGGAACGACTAGCCTTCTCCTACGAGCAGTACTTC
CASSYSERLAFSYEQYF
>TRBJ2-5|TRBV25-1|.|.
TGTGCCAGCAGTGACCCCCGCACGGGGCGGGAGACCCAGTACTTC
CASSDPRTGRETQYF
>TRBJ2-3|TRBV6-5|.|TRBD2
TGTGCCAGTAGACTAGCGGGGATGAGCACAGATACGCAGTATTTT
CASRLAGMSTDTQYF
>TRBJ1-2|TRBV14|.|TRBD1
TGTGCCAGCTCGGTGGACAGGGGCTATGGCTACACCTTC
CASSVDRGYGYTF
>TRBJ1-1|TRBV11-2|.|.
TGTGCCAGCAGCCCGGTCGAACAGAACACTGAAGCTTTCTTT
CASSPVEQNTEAFF
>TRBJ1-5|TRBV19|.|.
TGTGCCAGTCGCCTCGGGGGTTTGGAGCCCCAGCATTTT
CASRLGGLEPQHF
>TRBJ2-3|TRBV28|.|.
TGTGCCAGCAGTTTGAAGACAGATACGCAGTATTTT
CASSLKTDTQYF
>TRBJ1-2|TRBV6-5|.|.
TGTGCCAGCAGCTCCGCTGGTGGCTACACCTTC
CASSSAGGYTF
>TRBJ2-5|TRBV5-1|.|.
TGCGCCAGCAGCTTGGTTGGCAACTCAAGGGAGACCCAGTACTTC
CASSLVGNSRETQYF
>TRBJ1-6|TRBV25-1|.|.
TGTGCCAGCAGTGTATCGGGCTATTCACCCCTCCACTTT
CASSVSGYSPLHF
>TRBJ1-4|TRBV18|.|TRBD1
TGTGCCAGCTCACCCGGGACAGGGGCCCGAGGTGAAAAACTGTTTTTT
CASSPGTGARGEKLFF
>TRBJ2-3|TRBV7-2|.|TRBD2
TGTGCCAGCAGTTCTAGCGGGGGCCCGAGCACAGATACGCAGTATTTT
CASSSSGGPSTDTQYF
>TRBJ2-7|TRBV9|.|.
TGTGCCAGCAGCGTAGATGGTAGTTCCTACGAGCAGTACTTC
CASSVDGSSYEQYF
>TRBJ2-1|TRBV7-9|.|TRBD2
TGTGCCAGCAGCCTGTGGACTAGCGGAAACAATGAGCAGTTCTTC
CASSLWTSGNNEQFF
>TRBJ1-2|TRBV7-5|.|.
TGTGCCAGAAGCTTAGGCCTTAACTATGGCTACACCTTC
CARSLGLNYGYTF
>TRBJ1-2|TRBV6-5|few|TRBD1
TGTGCCAGCGACCGGGGACAGGGAGTCGGCTATGGCTACACCTTC
CASDRGQGVGYGYTF
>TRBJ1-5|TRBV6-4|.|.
TGTGCCAGCAGTGACTTCAGACCCCCCGGGACGGACAATCAGCCCCAGCATTTT
CASSDFRPPGTDNQPQHF
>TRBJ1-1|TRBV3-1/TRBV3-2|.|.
TGTGCCAGCAGCCAACGGGGTCTAGCTGAAGCTTTCTTT
CASSQRGLAEAFF
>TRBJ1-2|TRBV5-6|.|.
TGTGCCAGCAGCCCCCCGGAGAACTATGGCTACACCTTC
CASSPPENYGYTF
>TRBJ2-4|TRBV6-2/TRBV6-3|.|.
TGTGCCAGCAGTTACGCGACACCGCTAGCCAAAAACATTCAGTACTTC
CASSYATPLAKNIQYF
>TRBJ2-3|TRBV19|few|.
TGTGCCAGTAGTATCCAAAAGACGGATACTGATACGCAGTATTTT
CASSIQKTDTDTQYF
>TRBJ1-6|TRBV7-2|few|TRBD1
TGTGCCAGCAGCCCCTACCAGACAGGGGTCGATAATTCACCCCTCCACTTT
CASSPYQTGVDNSPLHF
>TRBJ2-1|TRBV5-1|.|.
TGCGCCAGCAGCTTGGGCTCCCCCGTTGAGCAGTTCTTC
CASSLGSPVEQFF
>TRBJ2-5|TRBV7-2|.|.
TGTGCCAGCAGCTTATTTGGGGGAGTGCAAGAGACCCAGTACTTC
CASSLFGGVQETQYF
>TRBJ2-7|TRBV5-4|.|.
TGTGCCAGCAGCTTGTGGGGGTCGTTTGGGGTGAACTACGAGCAGTACTTC
CASSLWGSFGVNYEQYF
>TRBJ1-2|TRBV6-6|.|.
TGTGCCAGCAGTTACGTTGGGAGAGACTATGGCTACACCTTC
CASSYVGRDYGYTF
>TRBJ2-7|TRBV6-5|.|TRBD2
TGTGCCAGCAGTTACTCGAGCGGGGGGGCCTACGAGCAGTACTTC
CASSYSSGGAYEQYF
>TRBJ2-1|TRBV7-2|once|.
TGTGCCAGCAGCTCACCGAATGGACAAGGGCAGTTCTTC
CASSSPNGQGQFF
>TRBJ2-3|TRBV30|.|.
TGTGCCTGGAGTACCGGGGTATATTATACGCAGTATTTT
CAWSTGVYYTQYF
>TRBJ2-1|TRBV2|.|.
TGTGCCAGCGACCCTCCAGAAGGGTTCTACAATGAGCAGTTCTTC
CASDPPEGFYNEQFF
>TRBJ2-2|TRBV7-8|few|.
TGTGCCAGCAGCCTACTTCGGTGGGTCCCCGGGGAGCTGTTTTTT
CASSLLRWVPGELFF
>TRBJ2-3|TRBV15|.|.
TGTGCCACCAGCAGAGATCCCGGACAATGGCAGGATACGCAGTATTTT
CATSRDPGQWQDTQYF
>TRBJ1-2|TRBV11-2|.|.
TGTGCCAGCAGCTCGCGGATTTATGGCTACACCTTC
CASSSRIYGYTF
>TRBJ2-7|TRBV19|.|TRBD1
TGTTTTTGGAGCCATAGGGACAGGCGGATCTACGAGCAGTACTTC
CFWSHRDRRIYEQYF
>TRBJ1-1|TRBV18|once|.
TGTGCCAGCTCACAAGGCTCGGACGAAACGTCTGAAGCTTTCTTT
CASSQGSDETSEAFF
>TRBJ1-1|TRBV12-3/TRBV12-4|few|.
TGTGCCAGCAGTTTAAGCGAAGGGACTGAAGCTTTCTTT
CASSLSEGTEAFF
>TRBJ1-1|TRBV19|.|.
TGTGCCAGTAGTTTTGTGAACACTGAAGCTTTCTTT
CASSFVNTEAFF